One sample yielded the 31 T cell receptor beta chains listed below, sequenced in a study of monozygotic twins with inflammatory bowel disease. TCRdb processed the 5' RACE reads again and assigns one entry to each CDR3 protein, with no DNA. Its table lists 350,000 to 500,000 distinct CDR3 sequences. Material for sequencing was blood. All receptors come from a human donor with ulcerative colitis or Crohn's disease, or a healthy co-twin of an affected twin (not recorded which).

J is TRBJ1-1 and V is TRBV7-2; TCRdb reports TRBD1, a call that lacks DNA to check it against. The CDR3 covers 12 residues. Germline values: CDR1 SGHTA, CDR2 FQGNSA. Here the CDR3 reads CASSHPLTEAFF.

The chain employs TRBV29-1 and TRBJ2-3; checking the TCRdb D call of TRBD1 is not possible without DNA. The CDR3 sequence is 15 residues long. The germline V gene encodes CDR1 SQVTM and CDR2 ANQGSEA. The CDR3 sequence is CSVGRGQGPTDTQYF.

The chain joins TRBV9 to TRBJ2-2; TCRdb's D call of TRBD1 is untestable without DNA. The CDR3 is 15 residues long. CDR1 is SGDLS, CDR2 YYNGEE, per germline. CDR3 sequence reads: CASSVGQTNTGELFF.

The chain uses TRBV7-8 and TRBJ2-1; TCRdb's D call, TRBD1, is unchecked because there is no DNA. The CDR3 runs to 16 residues. Germline CDR1 and CDR2: SGHVS and FQNEAQ. The CDR3 spells CASSSPSGGHRNEQFF.

This chain joins TRBV2 and TRBJ2-7; TCRdb selects TRBD1, and the lack of DNA leaves this call unchecked. The CDR3 totals 15 residues. CDR1 SNHLY and CDR2 FYNNEI come from the germline V gene. The CDR3 sequence: CASSLTGEGAYEQYF.

The rearrangement links TRBV29-1 to TRBJ2-1. Per the germline V gene, CDR1 is SQVTM and CDR2 is ANQGSEA. The CDR3 has 11 residues. The CDR3 loop is CSVDWGYEQFF.

The chain combines TRBV9 with TRBJ2-7. Looked up from germline, CDR1 is SGDLS and CDR2 is YYNGEE. This CDR3 has 11 residues. The chain's CDR3 is CASSAGYEQYF.

The chain uses TRBV4-1 and TRBJ1-1. Germline V gene lookup returns CDR1 MGHRA and CDR2 YSYEKL. This CDR3 contains 15 residues. CDR3 sequence reads: CASSQDPYSNTEAFF.

The chain links TRBV5-1 to TRBJ2-2; TCRdb picks TRBD1, but there is no DNA to check that call. Germline V gene sequence: CDR1 SGHRS, CDR2 YFSETQ. The CDR3 has 11 residues. The CDR3 sequence is CASTGPGELFF. The full variable domain, completed using reference TRBV5-1 and TRBJ2-2, is KAGVTQTPRYLIKTRGQQVTLSCSPISGHRSVSWYQQTPGQGLQFLFEYFSETQRNKGNFPGRFSGRQFSNSRSEMNVSTLELGDSALYLCASTGPGELFFGEGSRLTVL.

CDR3: CATSRPSVRTDTQYF. V gene TRBV15 combines with J gene TRBJ2-3; TCRdb's D call of TRBD2 is untestable without DNA. Germline CDR1 and CDR2: LNHNV and YYDKDF (reference sequence). The CDR3 covers 15 residues. Full variable domain (missing parts from reference TRBV15 and TRBJ2-3): DAMVIQNPRYQVTQFGKPVTLSCSQTLNHNVMYWYQQKSSQAPKLLFHYYDKDFNNEADTPDNFQSRRPNTSFCFLDIRSPGLGDTAMYLCATSRPSVRTDTQYFGPGTRLTVL.

V is TRBV12-3 or TRBV12-4 and J is TRBJ1-2; TCRdb proposes TRBD1, but this gene call is untestable without DNA. The CDR3 has 13 amino acids. CDR3 sequence: CASSFRGLGGYTF.

The rearrangement uses TRBV10-3 and TRBJ2-1; TCRdb's assignment of TRBD1 cannot be checked, as there is no DNA. The CDR3 is 14 amino acids. Per the germline V gene, CDR1 is ENHRY and CDR2 is SYGVKD. The CDR3 loop reads CAIQVRQGYNEQFF.

This rearrangement joins TRBV29-1 to TRBJ2-3. Germline V lookup: CDR1 SQVTM, CDR2 ANQGSEA. The CDR3 totals 12 residues. The CDR3 here is CSVADLGDTQYF.

This chain links TRBV7-8 with TRBJ2-3; TCRdb's D gene call, TRBD1, goes unchecked for lack of DNA. This CDR3 contains 14 residues. Looked up from germline, CDR1 is SGHVS and CDR2 is FQNEAQ. CDR3 in amino acids: CASSSRVAADTQYF.

V gene TRBV7-3 combines with J gene TRBJ2-1. The germline V gene has CDR1 SGHTA and CDR2 FQGTGA. The CDR3 is made up of 15 amino acids. The CDR3 here is CASSLGKSSYNEQFF.

The V call is TRBV10-3, the J call TRBJ2-5; there is no DNA to check the TCRdb D call of TRBD2. This CDR3 is 13 amino acids long. Germline V gives CDR1 ENHRY, CDR2 SYGVKD. CDR3 sequence reads: CAIRRDFQETQYF.

The rearrangement joins TRBV4-3 to TRBJ2-7; checking the TCRdb D call of TRBD2 is not possible without DNA. Germline lookup yields CDR1 LGHNA and CDR2 YSLEER. The CDR3 has 15 amino acids. The CDR3 reads CASSPERDLPYEQYF.

The gene calls are TRBV9 and TRBJ2-2; the TCRdb call, TRBD1, lacks DNA for checking. The CDR3 is 15 residues long. Per the germline V gene, CDR1 is SGDLS and CDR2 is YYNGEE. The CDR3 sequence is CASSALGVLTGELFF.

The rearrangement links TRBV3-1 to TRBJ2-1; the TRBD2 assignment by TCRdb is unverifiable without DNA. Germline V gene sequence: CDR1 LGHDT, CDR2 YNNKEL (reference sequence). This CDR3 spans 16 amino acids. The CDR3 is CASSQGILATHNEQFF.

The rearrangement uses TRBV5-1 and TRBJ2-7; the D gene TCRdb calls, TRBD2, cannot be checked with no DNA. This CDR3 is built from 13 residues. Germline CDR1 reads SGHRS; CDR2 reads YFSETQ. This CDR3 is CASSLHGGYEQYF.

V gene TRBV6-6 combines with J gene TRBJ2-1; the TCRdb D gene call, TRBD2, has no DNA to confirm it. Germline CDR1 and CDR2: MNHNY and SVGAGI (reference sequence). The CDR3 extends over 14 amino acids. CDR3 region: CASSWGLANNEQFF.

The gene calls are TRBV30 and TRBJ2-2. Germline V gene data show CDR1 as GTSNPN and CDR2 as SVGIG (reference sequence). This CDR3 has 14 amino acids. This CDR3 reads CAGDDFRRTGELFF.

The rearrangement uses TRBV15 and TRBJ1-5; TCRdb proposes TRBD1, but this gene call is untestable without DNA. CDR1 LNHNV and CDR2 YYDKDF come from the germline V gene (reference sequence). The CDR3 is 16 amino acids. This chain's CDR3 is CATSTRTGGYNQPQHF.

This chain joins TRBV4-1 and TRBJ1-2; the D call of TRBD1 rests on TCRdb alone, since no DNA is present to check it. Germline lookup yields CDR1 MGHRA and CDR2 YSYEKL. This CDR3 contains 17 residues. This chain's CDR3 is CAISQVDFLGVNYGYTF.

The chain employs TRBV5-1 and TRBJ1-5; the D gene TCRdb calls, TRBD1, cannot be checked with no DNA. Germline CDR1 is SGHRS and CDR2 is YFSETQ. This CDR3 is 15 amino acids long. The CDR3 loop reads CASSFTGKSNQPQHF.

The chain couples TRBV18 to TRBJ1-2. This CDR3 region has 15 residues. Germline CDR1 and CDR2: KGHSH and LQKENI. This CDR3 is CASSPLQEGNYGYTF.

V and J are TRBV5-1 and TRBJ2-2; as DNA is missing, the TRBD2 call by TCRdb cannot be tested. The CDR3 covers 15 residues. From germline, CDR1 is SGHRS and CDR2 YFSETQ. CDR3 residues: CASSFRGEDTGELFF.

The CDR3 is CASSFGGSTNTGELFF. This sequence joins TRBV5-1 and TRBJ2-2; the D call of TRBD1 rests on TCRdb alone, since no DNA is present to check it. The length of the CDR3 is 16 residues. Germline CDR1 and CDR2: SGHRS and YFSETQ.

This chain uses TRBV5-5 with TRBJ1-5; TCRdb indicates TRBD1, and absent DNA this call remains unverified. Germline values: CDR1 SGHKS, CDR2 YYEKEE (reference sequence). The CDR3 is 16 amino acids. The CDR3 is CASSRTGQQLNQPQHF.

The chain links TRBV11-2 to TRBJ1-1; TCRdb picks TRBD1, but there is no DNA to check that call. This CDR3 contains 14 residues. Germline values: CDR1 SGHAT, CDR2 FQNNGV. CDR3 amino acids: CASSLPQGATEAFF. The full variable domain, completed using reference TRBV11-2 and TRBJ1-1, is EAGVAQSPRYKIIEKRQSVAFWCNPISGHATLYWYQQILGQGPKLLIQFQNNGVVDDSQLPKDRFSAERLKGVDSTLKIQPAKLEDSAVYLCASSLPQGATEAFFGQGTRLTVV.

The chain employs TRBV6-1 and TRBJ2-1; no DNA is available, so the TRBD2 call from TCRdb remains unchecked. The CDR3 is 14 amino acids. CDR1 and CDR2 (germline): MNHNS, SASEGT. CDR3 amino acids: CASSGRLAGNEQFF.